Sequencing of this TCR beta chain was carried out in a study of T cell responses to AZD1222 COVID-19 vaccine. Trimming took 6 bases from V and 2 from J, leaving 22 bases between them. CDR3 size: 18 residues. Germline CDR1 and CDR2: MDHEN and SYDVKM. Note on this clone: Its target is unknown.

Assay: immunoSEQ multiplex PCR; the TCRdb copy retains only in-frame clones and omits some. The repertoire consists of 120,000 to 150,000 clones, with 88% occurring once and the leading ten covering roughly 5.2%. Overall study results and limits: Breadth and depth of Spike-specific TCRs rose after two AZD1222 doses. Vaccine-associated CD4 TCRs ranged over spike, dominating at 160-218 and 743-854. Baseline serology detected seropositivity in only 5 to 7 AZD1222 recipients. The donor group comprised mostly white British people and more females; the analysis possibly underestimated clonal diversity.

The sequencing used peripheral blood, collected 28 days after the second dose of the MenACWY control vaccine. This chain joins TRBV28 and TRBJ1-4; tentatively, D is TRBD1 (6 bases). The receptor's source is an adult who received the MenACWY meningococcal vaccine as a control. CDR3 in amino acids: CASRNREVLWATNEKLFF. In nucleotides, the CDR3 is TGTGCCAGCAGAAACAGGGAAGTGTTATGGGCGACTAATGAAAAACTGTTTTTT.